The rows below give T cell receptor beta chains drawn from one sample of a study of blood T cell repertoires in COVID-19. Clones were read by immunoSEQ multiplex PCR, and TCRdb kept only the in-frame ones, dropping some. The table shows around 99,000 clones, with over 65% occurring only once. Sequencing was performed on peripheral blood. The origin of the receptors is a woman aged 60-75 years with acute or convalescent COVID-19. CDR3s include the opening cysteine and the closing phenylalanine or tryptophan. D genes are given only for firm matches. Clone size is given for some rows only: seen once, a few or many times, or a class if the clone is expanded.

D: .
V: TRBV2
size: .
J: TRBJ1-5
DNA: TGTGCCAGCCGTCCGGGGGTACCCAGTCAGCCCCAGCATTTT
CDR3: CASRPGVPSQPQHF

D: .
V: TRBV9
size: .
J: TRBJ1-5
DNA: TGTGCCAGCAGCGTAGAGGGGCACCAGCCCCAGCATTTT
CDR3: CASSVEGHQPQHF

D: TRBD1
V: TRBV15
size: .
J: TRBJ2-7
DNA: TGTGCCACCAGCTTAAGGACAGGGGGCTACGAGCAGTACTTC
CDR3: CATSLRTGGYEQYF

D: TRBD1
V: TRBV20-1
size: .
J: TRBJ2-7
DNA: TGCAGTGCTAGTATCCCCGACAGGGTCTGGGAGCAGTACTTC
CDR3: CSASIPDRVWEQYF

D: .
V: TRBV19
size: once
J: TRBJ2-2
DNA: TGTGCCAGTAGAAGCGATATCCTCGGGACCGGGGAGCTGTTTTTT
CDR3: CASRSDILGTGELFF

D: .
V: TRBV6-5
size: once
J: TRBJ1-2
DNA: TGTGCCAGCGAACCCTGGGACACCTATGGCTACACCTTC
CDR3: CASEPWDTYGYTF

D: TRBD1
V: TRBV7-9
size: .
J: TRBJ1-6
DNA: TGTGCCAGCAGCTTAGCGGGGACAGATATTTCACCCCTCCACTTT
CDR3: CASSLAGTDISPLHF

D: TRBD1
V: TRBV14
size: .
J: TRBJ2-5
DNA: TGTGCCAGCAGCCGAGACAGGGGCGAGACCCAGTACTTC
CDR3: CASSRDRGETQYF

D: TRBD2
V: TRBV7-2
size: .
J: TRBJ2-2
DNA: TGTGCCAGCAGCTTTGTGTCCGGGGGGGGCGCCACCGGGGAGCTGTTTTTT
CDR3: CASSFVSGGGATGELFF

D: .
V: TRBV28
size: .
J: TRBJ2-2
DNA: TGTGCCAGCAGTCCACCCGGGCGGGGTGGCGGGGAGCTGTTTTTT
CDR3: CASSPPGRGGGELFF

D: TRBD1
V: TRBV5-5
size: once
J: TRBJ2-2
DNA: TGTGCCAGCAGCCGGGGACAGTCAAACACCGGGGAGCTGTTTTTT
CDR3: CASSRGQSNTGELFF

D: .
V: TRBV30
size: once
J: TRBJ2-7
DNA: TGTGCCTGGAGTGTTGGACCCGGGGGCGAGCAGTACTTC
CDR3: CAWSVGPGGEQYF

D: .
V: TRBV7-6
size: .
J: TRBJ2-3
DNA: TGTGCCAGCAGCTCGGGCAGGGGAACAGATACGCAGTATTTT
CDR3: CASSSGRGTDTQYF

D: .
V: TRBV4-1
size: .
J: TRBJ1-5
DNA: TGCGCCAGCAGCCAACCCGGGTCGTCGACGAGGCAGCCCCAGCATTTT
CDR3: CASSQPGSSTRQPQHF

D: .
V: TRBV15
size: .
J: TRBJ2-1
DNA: TGTGCCACCAGCAGCGGTACCTACAATGAGCAGTTCTTC
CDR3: CATSSGTYNEQFF

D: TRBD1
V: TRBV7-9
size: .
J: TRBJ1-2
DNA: TGTGCCAGCCAGGGGGTGGATGGTGGCTACACCTTC
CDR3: CASQGVDGGYTF

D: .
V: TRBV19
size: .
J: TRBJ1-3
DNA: TGTGCCAGTAGTTTTCAGGGCTCTGGAAACACCATATATTTT
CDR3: CASSFQGSGNTIYF

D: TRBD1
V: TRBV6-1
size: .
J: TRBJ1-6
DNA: TGTGCCAGCAGTGACATGGGACAGCGTTTTAATCGTTCACCCCTCCACTTT
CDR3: CASSDMGQRFNRSPLHF

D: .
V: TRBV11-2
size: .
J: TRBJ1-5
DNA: TGTGCCAGCAGCTCTCAGAGCAATCAGCCCCAGCATTTT
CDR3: CASSSQSNQPQHF

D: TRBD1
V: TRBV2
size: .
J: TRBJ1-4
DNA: TGTGCCATTTCCCGACAGGGGGCGTCTGAAAAACTGTTTTTT
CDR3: CAISRQGASEKLFF

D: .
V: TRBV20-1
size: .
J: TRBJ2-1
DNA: TGCAGTGCTAGCCGCTACAATGAGCAGTTCTTC
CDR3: CSASRYNEQFF

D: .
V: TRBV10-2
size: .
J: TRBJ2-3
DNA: TGCGCCAGCAGTGATAGTGTAGTAGCTACGCAGTATTTT
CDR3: CASSDSVVATQYF

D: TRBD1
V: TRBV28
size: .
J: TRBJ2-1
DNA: TGTGCCAGCATGGTGTACCCCTCGACAGGGGCGCTTCATGAGCAGTTCTTC
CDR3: CASMVYPSTGALHEQFF

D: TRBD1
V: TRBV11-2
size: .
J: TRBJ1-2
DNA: TGTGCCAGCAGCCCCGGGACAGGCGAGTCTAACTATGGCTACACCTTC
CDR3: CASSPGTGESNYGYTF

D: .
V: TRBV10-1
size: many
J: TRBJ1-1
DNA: TGCGCCAGCAGTTACGGTTTAGTCACTGAAGCTTTCTTT
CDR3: CASSYGLVTEAFF

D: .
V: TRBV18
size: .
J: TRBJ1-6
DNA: TGTGCCAGCTCACCCTTGATCGCGGCGGATTCACCCCTCCACTTT
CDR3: CASSPLIAADSPLHF

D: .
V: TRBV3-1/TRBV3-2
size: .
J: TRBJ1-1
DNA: TGTGCCAGCAGCCAAGTTACGTCGGTCAAAGCTTTCTTT
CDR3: CASSQVTSVKAFF

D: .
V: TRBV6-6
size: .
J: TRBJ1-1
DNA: TGTGCCAGCAGCCATTCAGGACACCCAACTGAAGCTTTCTTT
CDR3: CASSHSGHPTEAFF

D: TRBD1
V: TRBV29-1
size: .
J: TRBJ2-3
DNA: TGCAGCGGCGGACAGGAAGATACGCAGTATTTT
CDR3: CSGGQEDTQYF

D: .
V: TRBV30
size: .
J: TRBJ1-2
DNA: TGTGCCTGGAGTGTAGGGGGGGCGCGAACCTTC
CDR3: CAWSVGGARTF

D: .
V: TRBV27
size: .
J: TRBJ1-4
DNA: TGTGCCAGCAGTTTGAATACAGGGAGAGGTGAAAAACTGTTTTTT
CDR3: CASSLNTGRGEKLFF

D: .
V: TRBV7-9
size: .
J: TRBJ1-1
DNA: TGTGCCAGCAGCTCCCCGACGGGTGAAGCTTTCTTT
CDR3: CASSSPTGEAFF

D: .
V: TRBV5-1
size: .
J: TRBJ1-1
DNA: TGCGCCAGCAGCGTCAGGGTTGGCACTGAAGCTTTCTTT
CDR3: CASSVRVGTEAFF

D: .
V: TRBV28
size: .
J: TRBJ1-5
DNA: TGTGCCAGCACAAGGGGGGGGGCGCAGGGCAATCAGCCCCAGCATTTT
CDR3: CASTRGGAQGNQPQHF

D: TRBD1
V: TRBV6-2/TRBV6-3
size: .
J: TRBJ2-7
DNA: TGTGCCAGCAGTTATCCTAAGGGCAGGGGGCTCGACGAGCAGTACTTC
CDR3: CASSYPKGRGLDEQYF

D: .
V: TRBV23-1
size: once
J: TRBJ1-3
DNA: TGCGCCACCCCGTGCTTCGGTGCGGGAAACACCATATATTTT
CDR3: CATPCFGAGNTIYF

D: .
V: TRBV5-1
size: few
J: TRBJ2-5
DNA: TGCGCCAGCAGCTTAACTAACGGGGAGACCCAGTACTTC
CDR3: CASSLTNGETQYF

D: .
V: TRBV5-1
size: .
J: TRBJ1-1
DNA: TGCGCCAGCAGCTTGGACAGGGTCACGAACACTGAAGCTTTCTTT
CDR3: CASSLDRVTNTEAFF

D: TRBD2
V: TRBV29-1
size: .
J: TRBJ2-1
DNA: TGCAGCGTTGCTAGCGGGGGGGTCAATGAGCAGTTCTTC
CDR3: CSVASGGVNEQFF

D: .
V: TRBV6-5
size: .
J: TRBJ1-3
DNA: TGTGCCAGCAGTTCCAGGGCGAGCTCTGGAAACACCATATATTTT
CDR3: CASSSRASSGNTIYF

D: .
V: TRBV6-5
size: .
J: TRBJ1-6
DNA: TGTGCCAGCAGTCGTCCGGGGAGGAGTTCACCCCTCCACTTT
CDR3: CASSRPGRSSPLHF

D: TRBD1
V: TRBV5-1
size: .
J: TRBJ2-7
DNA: TGCGCCAGCAGCCTAAGCGGGACAGGGATGTACGAGCAGTACTTC
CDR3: CASSLSGTGMYEQYF

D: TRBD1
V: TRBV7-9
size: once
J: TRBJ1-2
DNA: TGTGCCAGCAGCTTATTCTCAGGGGGCAACTATGGCTACACCTTC
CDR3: CASSLFSGGNYGYTF

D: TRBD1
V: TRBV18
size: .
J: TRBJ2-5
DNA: TGTGCCAGCTCAGCAGGGGGCCTCCACCAAGAGACCCAGTACTTC
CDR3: CASSAGGLHQETQYF

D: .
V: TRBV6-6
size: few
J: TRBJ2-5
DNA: TGTGCCAGTAAGGACAGTGAGCGGCAGACCCAGTACTTC
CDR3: CASKDSERQTQYF

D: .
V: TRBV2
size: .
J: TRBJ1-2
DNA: TGTGCCAGCAGTGAGAGCCTTCGTCCCTACACCTTC
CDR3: CASSESLRPYTF

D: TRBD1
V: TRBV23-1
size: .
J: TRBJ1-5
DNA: TGCGCCAGCAGACAAATTCTCAGGGGGCAGCCCCAGCATTTT
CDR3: CASRQILRGQPQHF

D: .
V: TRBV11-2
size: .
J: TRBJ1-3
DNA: TGTGCCAGCCGCCTAGGCAGGGTGGACGACACCATATATTTT
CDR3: CASRLGRVDDTIYF

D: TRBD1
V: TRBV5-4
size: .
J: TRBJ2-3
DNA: TGTGCCAGCAGTCTGGGACAGGGACGGACAGATACGCAGTATTTT
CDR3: CASSLGQGRTDTQYF